These 30 T cell receptor beta chains were all obtained from the same sample, sequenced in a study of CD8 T cells in ankylosing spondylitis. MiXCR was run by TCRdb on the 5' RACE reads, yielding one entry per CDR3 protein. The table includes about 320,000 distinct CDR3 sequences, more than 9% detected once. Sequences were obtained from blood, either unsorted or a sorted T cell fraction (not recorded which). The source is a female donor with ankylosing spondylitis or in good health (not recorded which).

This clonotype was seen repeatedly, ten times or more. The chain combines TRBV12-3 or TRBV12-4 with TRBJ2-2; 10 bases match TRBD2. The J segment lost 4 bases and the V segment lost 6 bases, leaving 11 bases of the junction unmatched. The CDR3 totals 17 residues. CDR3 residues: CASRGPRTSGSTGELFF. CDR3 DNA: TGTGCCAGCAGGGGCCCCAGGACTAGCGGATCCACCGGGGAGCTGTTTTTT.

This clonotype was observed at least ten times. This chain joins TRBV18 and TRBJ2-7; D remains ambiguous. V dropped 6 bases and J dropped 0 bases, with 9 bases sitting between them. CDR1 is KGHSH, CDR2 LQKENI, per germline. The CDR3 totals 13 residues. CDR3 in DNA: TGTGCCAGCTCCCCTCGCCCCTCCTACGAGCAGTACTTC. It specifies CASSPRPSYEQYF.

The chain combines TRBV7-8 with TRBJ1-6; 8 bases are shared with TRBD1. The CDR3 is 17 amino acids. V was clipped by 0 bases and J by 9 bases; unmatched bases: 10. Germline lookup yields CDR1 SGHVS and CDR2 FQNEAQ. CDR3 in DNA: TGTGCCAGCAGCTTAGCGAGCCCCGACAGGGGCCGTTCACCCCTCCACTTT. Translated, it gives CASSLASPDRGRSPLHF.

The chain carries TRBV5-1 and TRBJ2-2; D tentatively fits TRBD1 or TRBD2 (7 bases each). V lost 6 bases to trimming and J lost 1 base, with 16 bases between them. Germline lookup yields CDR1 SGHRS and CDR2 YFSETQ. The CDR3 is made up of 16 amino acids. CDR3 coding DNA: TGCGCCAGCACCAAGGGAGGGGACAGGAACACCGGGGAGCTGTTTTTT. This sequence encodes CASTKGGDRNTGELFF.

The table lists this clonotype with many counts. The chain employs TRBV3-1 and TRBJ2-7, with D uncertain. Trimming removed 0 bases from V and 5 bases from J, with 11 bases in between. This CDR3 spans 14 amino acids. The germline gives CDR1 LGHDT, CDR2 YNNKEL (reference sequence). This CDR3 is CASSQDLVSHEQYF. CDR3 in DNA: TGTGCCAGCAGCCAAGACCTAGTTAGCCACGAGCAGTACTTC.

This chain links TRBV5-8 with TRBJ2-2; D uncertain. CDR3 size: 15 residues. The ends were cut back, 3 bases at V and 7 bases at J, with 16 bases in the middle. Looked up from germline, CDR1 is SGHTS and CDR2 is YDEGEE. Written as DNA, the CDR3 is TGTGCCAGCAGCTCTGCCGGATATGTTGGCGGGGAGCTGTTTTTT. It yields the protein CASSSAGYVGGELFF.

This clonotype was recorded at least ten times. This chain uses TRBV11-2 with TRBJ2-3; 11 nucleotides line up with TRBD2. The CDR3 runs 13 residues. Germline CDR1 and CDR2: SGHAT and FQNNGV. The junction had 2 bases not matched to a gene; V was cut back by 7 bases and J by 5 bases. This chain's CDR3 is CASTLAGGDTQYF. The CDR3 region has the DNA TGTGCCAGCACCCTAGCGGGAGGAGATACGCAGTATTTT.

This clonotype was seen many times. This chain connects TRBV19 to TRBJ1-5; no firm D call. V dropped 5 bases and J dropped 4 bases, with 9 bases sitting between them. Germline V lookup: CDR1 LNHDA, CDR2 SQIVND (reference sequence). The CDR3 covers 13 residues. In DNA, the CDR3 is TGTGCCAGTAGTCCCGGACTTAATCAGCCCCAGCATTTT. Translating gives CASSPGLNQPQHF.

In its sample, this clonotype was seen many times. The V gene is TRBV15, the J gene TRBJ1-3; TRBD1 is a possible D gene (6 bases). The CDR3 is 15 amino acids. V gave up 0 bases and J gave up 3 bases, with 9 bases separating them. Germline V gene lookup returns CDR1 LNHNV and CDR2 YYDKDF (reference sequence). DNA of the CDR3: TGTGCCACCAGCAGAGATAGGACAGATGGAAACACCATATATTTT. Protein sequence: CATSRDRTDGNTIYF.

The CDR3 reads CASSLGPQAGDSRGYTF. CDR3 DNA: TGCGCCAGCAGCTTGGGCCCCCAGGCAGGGGATAGCCGCGGCTACACCTTC. This chain links TRBV5-1 with TRBJ1-2, with D perhaps TRBD1 (6 bases). The CDR3 has 17 amino acids. Trimming removed 0 bases from V and 8 bases from J, with 23 bases in between. Germline V lookup: CDR1 SGHRS, CDR2 YFSETQ.

Many counts were recorded for this clonotype. CDR3 amino acids: CASSLEGHYGYTF. CDR3 in DNA: TGTGCCAGCAGTCTAGAGGGCCACTATGGCTACACCTTC. This chain uses TRBV12-3 or TRBV12-4 with TRBJ1-2; D remains unclear. This CDR3 contains 13 residues. V was pared by 5 bases and J by 3 bases, with 10 bases between.

In its sample, this clonotype was seen many times. This chain joins TRBV29-1 and TRBJ2-7; D may match TRBD1 or TRBD2 (5 bases each). V lost 6 bases and J 2 bases, leaving 11 bases between the germline ends. This CDR3 contains 12 residues. CDR1 is SQVTM and CDR2 is ANQGSEA in the germline V gene. CDR3 protein: CSVRDGPYEQYF. DNA of the CDR3: TGCAGCGTCCGGGACGGCCCCTACGAGCAGTACTTC.

This clonotype appeared many times. The rearrangement uses TRBV3-1 and TRBJ2-3; 15 bases are a match to TRBD2. Germline loops: CDR1 LGHDT, CDR2 YNNKEL (reference sequence). CDR3 length: 16 amino acids. The ends lost 4 bases at V and 5 bases at J; junction bases unmatched: 4. The CDR3 here is CASSLRGLAGGDTQYF. The CDR3 DNA reads TGTGCCAGCAGCCTACGGGGACTAGCGGGAGGAGATACGCAGTATTTT.

This clonotype appeared many times. V usage is TRBV12-3 or TRBV12-4 and J usage is TRBJ1-4; TRBD1 matches 9 bases. The V gene end was trimmed by 6 bases and the J gene end by 8 bases; junction bases not matched to a gene: 7. This CDR3 is 14 amino acids long. For the CDR3, the DNA is TGTGCCAGCAGACTTGGGACAGGGCTGGAAAAACTGTTTTTT. It translates to CASRLGTGLEKLFF.

This clonotype was counted between two and nine times. This chain connects TRBV11-2 to TRBJ1-2; 10 bases agree with TRBD1. Germline CDR1 is SGHAT and CDR2 is FQNNGV. The CDR3 contains 14 residues. The trim removed 4 bases at V and 5 bases at J, leaving 4 bases unmatched. CDR3 sequence reads: CASSSTGGSYGYTF. Here the CDR3 DNA reads TGTGCCAGCAGCTCGACAGGGGGCAGTTATGGCTACACCTTC.

Turning to this clonotype: This sequence may be a read error, since a much larger clone differs from it by one base. This sequence joins TRBV5-1 and TRBJ2-2; perhaps TRBD1 as D (6 bases). CDR1 SGHRS and CDR2 YFSETQ come from the germline V gene. V shed 3 bases and J shed 4 bases, with 16 bases lying between them. The CDR3 has 16 amino acids. CDR3 region: CASSWTVGESTGELFF. DNA of the CDR3: TGCGCCAGCAGCTGGACAGTGGGCGAGAGCACCGGGGAGCTGTTTTTT.

CDR3 residues: CASSLSEETYNEQFF. The CDR3 coding sequence is TGTGCCAGCAGTCTTTCCGAAGAAACCTACAATGAGCAGTTCTTC. J is TRBJ2-1 and V is TRBV7-9, with D hard to call. CDR3 size: 15 residues. From germline, CDR1 is SEHNR and CDR2 FQNEAQ (reference sequence). Trimming took 6 bases from V and 2 from J, leaving 14 bases between them.

Many counts were recorded for this clonotype. The gene calls are TRBV2 and TRBJ1-4; D is ambiguous. The CDR3 spans 15 residues. The germline CDR1 and CDR2 sequences are SNHLY and FYNNEI. V was pared by 8 bases and J by 4 bases, with 17 bases between. The CDR3 loop is CASQPADGFNEKLFF. Written as DNA, the CDR3 is TGTGCCAGCCAACCTGCGGACGGATTTAATGAAAAACTGTTTTTT.

The table lists this clonotype with many counts. The genes are TRBV12-3 or TRBV12-4 and TRBJ2-3, with 12 bases aligning to TRBD2. The CDR3 consists of 16 residues. V lost 5 bases to trimming and J lost 1 base; unmatched junction nucleotides: 4. CDR3 nucleotides: TGTGCCAGCAGTCACTCTAGCGGGAGGGGCACAGATACGCAGTATTTT. The encoded protein is CASSHSSGRGTDTQYF.

This clonotype was seen at least ten times. This chain connects TRBV28 to TRBJ1-2; D is unresolved. The V end was cut by 2 bases, the J end by 5 bases, with 15 bases between. The CDR3 totals 15 residues. The germline V gene encodes CDR1 MDHEN and CDR2 SYDVKM. The CDR3 DNA follows: TGTGCCAGCAGTTTAGTAGCATCAACCCAGTATGGCTACACCTTC. It is translated as CASSLVASTQYGYTF.

This clonotype showed up just a few times. The rearrangement links TRBV5-1 to TRBJ2-5; TRBD2 matches at 9 bases. The CDR3 is 14 residues long. The V gene end was trimmed by 4 bases and the J gene end by 3 bases; junction bases not matched to a gene: 4. Germline CDR1 is SGHRS and CDR2 is YFSETQ. CDR3: CASSRPSGEETQYF. CDR3 coding DNA: TGCGCCAGCAGCCGACCTAGCGGGGAAGAGACCCAGTACTTC.

Many counts were recorded for this clonotype. This CDR3 is CASSQNFGETQYF. In DNA form, the CDR3 reads TGTGCCAGCAGCCAGAATTTCGGAGAGACCCAGTACTTC. The chain uses TRBV12-3 or TRBV12-4 and TRBJ2-5; D unclear. Trimming cost V 6 bases and J 4 bases, with 12 bases left between them. The CDR3 has 13 amino acids.

A note on this clonotype: A much larger clonotype is one base distant, so this may be a read error. The rearrangement links TRBV12-3 or TRBV12-4 to TRBJ2-3; TRBD2 agrees at 8 bases. CDR3 length: 13 residues. The CDR3 DNA follows: TGTGCCAGCAGGACTAGCGCGACAGATACGCCGTATTTT. This gives the protein CASRTSATDTPYF.

This clonotype was picked up many times. The chain combines TRBV5-1 with TRBJ1-4, with TRBD1 identical over 7 bases. Germline loops: CDR1 SGHRS, CDR2 YFSETQ. Trimming at V came to 2 bases and at J to 4 bases, leaving 2 bases not matched to a gene. The CDR3 length is 14 residues. CDR3 sequence: CASSFGQDNEKLFF. The DNA for the CDR3 is TGCGCCAGCAGCTTTGGACAGGATAATGAAAAACTGTTTTTT.

Many counts were recorded for this clonotype. This chain links TRBV5-1 with TRBJ1-4; 9 bases line up with TRBD1. Germline V gene lookup returns CDR1 SGHRS and CDR2 YFSETQ. The CDR3 consists of 14 residues. Trimming took 5 bases from V and 6 from J; bases not matched to a gene: 5. The CDR3 nucleotides are TGCGCCAGCAGGACAGGGGGTCCGGATGAAAAACTGTTTTTT. This sequence encodes CASRTGGPDEKLFF.

This clonotype was seen more than once but under ten times. This chain joins TRBV5-1 and TRBJ2-1, with TRBD2 matching 8 bases. From germline, CDR1 is SGHRS and CDR2 YFSETQ. With 3 bases clipped from V and 9 bases from J, the junction kept 8 bases outside the gene matches. The CDR3 runs 14 residues. The DNA for the CDR3 is TGCGCCAGCAGCTGGAGCGGGAGCTTCTCTGAGCAGTTCTTC. Protein product: CASSWSGSFSEQFF.

Points on this clonotype: Since a much larger clone is just one base distant, this may be a read error. The V gene is TRBV7-2, the J gene TRBJ2-1; the D is unclear. Germline assignment: CDR1 SGHTA and CDR2 FQGNSA. The CDR3 has 12 amino acids. V lost 0 bases and J 6 bases, leaving 3 bases between the germline ends. The CDR3, as DNA: TGTGCCAGCAGCTTAGCGCGCAATGAGCAGTTCTTC. Its translation is CASSLARNEQFF.

The chain combines TRBV7-9 with TRBJ1-1; possibly TRBD1 for D (5 bases). The germline V gene has CDR1 SEHNR and CDR2 FQNEAQ (reference sequence). The CDR3 runs to 14 residues. V lost 5 bases and J 5 bases, leaving 15 bases between the germline ends. The CDR3 DNA reads as TGTGCCAGCAGCCGTGACAGATTTCAGACTGAAGCTTTCTTT. Its protein is CASSRDRFQTEAFF.

V is TRBV12-3 or TRBV12-4 and J is TRBJ1-5; D possibly corresponds to TRBD1 (6 bases). The germline V and J ends were trimmed by 7 bases and 5 bases, with 12 bases remaining between them. The length of the CDR3 is 13 residues. The CDR3: CASNWGGDQPQHF. The CDR3 coding sequence is TGTGCCAGCAATTGGGGGGGCGATCAGCCCCAGCATTTT.

This clonotype was counted many times. The chain couples TRBV12-3 or TRBV12-4 to TRBJ2-5; D tentatively reads TRBD1 or TRBD2 (5 bases each). The CDR3 is 15 amino acids. V was shortened by 6 bases and J by 5 bases, with 19 bases between the two germline ends. The CDR3 protein is CASRATGTSGETQYF. For the CDR3, the DNA is TGTGCCAGCAGAGCTACGGGGACGAGCGGCGAGACCCAGTACTTC.